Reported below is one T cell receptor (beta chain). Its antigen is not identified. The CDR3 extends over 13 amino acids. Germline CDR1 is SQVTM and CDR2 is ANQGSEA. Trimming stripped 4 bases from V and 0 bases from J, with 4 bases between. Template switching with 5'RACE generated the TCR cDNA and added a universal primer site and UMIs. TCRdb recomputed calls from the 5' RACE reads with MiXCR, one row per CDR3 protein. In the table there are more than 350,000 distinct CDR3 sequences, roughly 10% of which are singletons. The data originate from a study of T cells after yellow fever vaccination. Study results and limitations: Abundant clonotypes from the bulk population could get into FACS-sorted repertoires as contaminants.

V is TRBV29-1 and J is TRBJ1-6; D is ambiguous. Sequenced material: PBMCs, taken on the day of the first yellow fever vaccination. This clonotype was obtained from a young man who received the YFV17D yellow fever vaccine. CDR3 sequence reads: CSVGFSYNSPLHF. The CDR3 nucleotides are TGCAGCGTTGGTTTCTCCTATAATTCACCCCTCCACTTT.